The 24 T cell receptor beta chains in this list originate from one sample, sequenced in a study of T cell responses to AZD1222 COVID-19 vaccine. Produced via immunoSEQ multiplex PCR; TCRdb's table is partial and in-frame only. The table has some 200,000 clones, 85% to 95% seen once. Sequenced here: peripheral blood, sampled on day 0 of AZD1222 vaccination. These receptors originate from an adult in good health.

The V call is TRBV2, the J call TRBJ1-1; 7 bases are a match to TRBD1. The germline V gene has CDR1 SNHLY and CDR2 FYNNEI. The V gene end was trimmed by 3 bases and the J gene end by 5 bases; junction bases not matched to a gene: 6. The CDR3 extends over 14 amino acids. CDR3 in DNA: TGTGCCAGCAGTGAGATGGGACAGCGTACTGAAGCTTTCTTT. Protein product: CASSEMGQRTEAFF. The variable domain in full, completed from reference TRBV2 and TRBJ1-1, reads EPEVTQTPSHQVTQMGQEVILRCVPISNHLYFYWYRQILGQKVEFLVSFYNNEISEKSEIFDDQFSVERPDGSNFTLKIRSTKLEDSAMYFCASSEMGQRTEAFFGQGTRLTVV.

This rearrangement joins TRBV28 to TRBJ1-4, with a possible D match to TRBD1 (5 bases). The V gene's germline CDR1 is MDHEN and CDR2 SYDVKM. V was shortened by 4 bases and J by 6 bases, with 12 bases between the two germline ends. There are 14 residues in the CDR3. CDR3 loop: CASSYSGGDEKLFF. Written as DNA, the CDR3 is TGTGCCAGCAGTTATTCGGGGGGAGATGAAAAACTGTTTTTT.

The rearrangement uses TRBV2 and TRBJ2-3; TRBD1 aligns across 10 bases. The CDR3 spans 15 residues. After removal of 2 bases from V and 3 bases from J, the junction contained 2 bases not matched to a gene. CDR1 SNHLY and CDR2 FYNNEI come from the germline V gene. CDR3 in amino acids: CASSEWDRGTDTQYF. Written as DNA, the CDR3 is TGTGCCAGCAGTGAATGGGACAGGGGTACAGATACGCAGTATTTT.

The chain is built from TRBV9 and TRBJ2-3, with 7 positions matching TRBD1. V lost 4 bases and J lost 4; bases outside the gene matches: 9. Looked up from germline, CDR1 is SGDLS and CDR2 is YYNGEE. The CDR3 runs to 15 residues. CDR3 bases: TGTGCCAGCAGCCCAAGACAGGGCCCCCCAGATACGCAGTATTTT. As protein: CASSPRQGPPDTQYF.

This rearrangement joins TRBV7-8 to TRBJ1-2, with TRBD1 matching 9 bases. The trim removed 5 bases at V and 4 bases at J, leaving 23 bases unmatched. The CDR3 is made up of 20 amino acids. Germline V CDR1 and CDR2: SGHVS, FQNEAQ. This CDR3 reads CASSPDRGVGTRGVRYGYTF. For the CDR3, the DNA is TGTGCCAGCAGCCCGGACAGGGGAGTGGGAACGAGGGGTGTACGCTATGGCTACACCTTC.

The CDR3: CASSLTGRGTEAFF. In DNA, the CDR3 is TGCGCCAGCAGCTTGACGGGACGCGGAACTGAAGCTTTCTTT. The chain carries TRBV5-1 and TRBJ1-1; possibly TRBD1 for D (5 bases). This CDR3 is built from 14 residues. V lost 1 base, J lost 5 bases, and 12 bases lay in between. Per the germline V gene, CDR1 is SGHRS and CDR2 is YFSETQ.

To note about this clone: The junction departs from germline at one end; a sequencing error may be responsible. The rearrangement uses TRBV7-9 and TRBJ2-7; 7 nucleotides agree with TRBD1. The CDR3 runs to 12 residues. Germline CDR1 and CDR2: SEHNR and FQNEAQ (reference sequence). The CDR3 DNA reads as TGTGCCAGCAGCTTAGGCCGACAGGGCGTGGACTTC. As protein: CASSLGRQGVDF.

The chain links TRBV5-6 to TRBJ1-1; the match to TRBD1 covers 10 bases. In germline, CDR1 is SGHDT, CDR2 YYEEEE. Trimming took 4 bases from V and 5 from J; bases not matched to a gene: 5. This CDR3 has 14 amino acids. CDR3 region: CASSADRGTTEAFF. CDR3 sequence (DNA): TGTGCCAGCAGCGCGGACAGGGGGACGACTGAAGCTTTCTTT.

The chain carries TRBV6-5 and TRBJ1-1; 7 bases are a match to TRBD1. The J segment lost 1 base and the V segment lost 6 bases, leaving 5 bases of the junction unmatched. The CDR3 contains 14 residues. Germline CDR1 reads MNHEY; CDR2 reads SVGAGI. CDR3 DNA: TGTGCCAGCAGCTTAAGACAGGGGAACACTGAAGCTTTCTTT. Its protein product is CASSLRQGNTEAFF.

This chain connects TRBV27 to TRBJ2-2; no firm D call. Trimming took 1 base from V and 1 from J, leaving 16 bases between them. Germline V gene lookup returns CDR1 MNHEY and CDR2 SMNVEV (reference sequence). The CDR3 sequence is 18 residues long. Here the CDR3 reads CASSLWVGNGLNTGELFF. The CDR3 nucleotides read TGTGCCAGCAGTTTATGGGTAGGAAACGGATTGAACACCGGGGAGCTGTTTTTT.

The chain carries TRBV15 and TRBJ2-1; D gene unclear. The germline V gene encodes CDR1 LNHNV and CDR2 YYDKDF (reference sequence). V was pared by 1 base and J by 13 bases, with 14 bases between. The CDR3 loop spans 13 amino acids. The CDR3 loop is CATSRGMGTAQFF. Written as DNA, the CDR3 is TGTGCCACCAGCAGAGGGATGGGTACAGCCCAGTTCTTC.

The chain joins TRBV10-3 to TRBJ2-7; 11 bases are a match to TRBD2. J gave up 5 bases and V 6 bases, and 6 bases lay outside the gene matches. CDR3 length: 14 residues. Germline CDR1 ENHRY, CDR2 SYGVKD. The CDR3 sequence: CAIRGGLAADEQYV. CDR3 sequence (DNA): TGTGCCATCAGGGGGGGACTAGCGGCCGACGAGCAGTACGTC.

The chain couples TRBV9 to TRBJ2-5; 11 nucleotides align to TRBD2. V was pared by 3 bases and J by 5 bases, with 6 bases of the junction left unmatched. Germline CDR1 and CDR2: SGDLS and YYNGEE. The CDR3 loop spans 15 amino acids. The CDR3 reads CASSAAGTSGETQYF. CDR3 nucleotide sequence: TGTGCCAGCAGCGCCGCCGGGACTAGCGGCGAGACCCAGTACTTC.

This clone has only one observation. The chain employs TRBV10-3 and TRBJ1-1; tentatively, D is TRBD1 (5 bases). This CDR3 spans 15 amino acids. The V end lost 4 bases, the J end lost 5 bases, and 17 bases lay between the germline ends. In germline, CDR1 is ENHRY, CDR2 SYGVKD. The CDR3 sequence: CAISGSAGPGTEAFF. The CDR3 DNA follows: TGTGCCATCAGTGGGTCGGCGGGGCCGGGGACTGAAGCTTTCTTT.

This chain uses TRBV10-1 with TRBJ2-7; possibly TRBD2 for D (5 bases). This CDR3 spans 15 amino acids. Germline CDR1 and CDR2: WNHNN and SYGVQD (reference sequence). V lost 5 bases, J lost 2 bases, and 16 bases lay in between. Here the CDR3 reads CASSSGAGVTYEQYF. As DNA, the CDR3 is TGCGCCAGCAGTAGCGGTGCCGGGGTAACCTACGAGCAGTACTTC.

The V and J genes are TRBV10-1 and TRBJ1-3, with D unresolved. Germline V gene data show CDR1 as WNHNN and CDR2 as SYGVQD (reference sequence). The V end was cut by 4 bases, the J end by 8 bases, with 30 bases between. The CDR3 covers 19 residues. This CDR3 is CASSAPIRFCPETFHTIYF. The DNA of the CDR3 is TGCGCCAGCAGTGCCCCGATCAGGTTTTGCCCGGAAACTTTCCACACCATATATTTT.

The chain carries TRBV3-1 (or the pseudogene TRBV3-2) and TRBJ1-2; D gene unclear. The CDR3 has 12 residues. V was pared by 6 bases and J by 2 bases, with 7 bases between. CDR1 LGHDT and CDR2 YNNKEL come from the germline V gene (reference sequence). This CDR3 reads CASRRTNYGYTF. The CDR3 bases are TGTGCCAGCAGGCGCACAAACTATGGCTACACCTTC.

The rearrangement uses TRBV19 and TRBJ1-2, with TRBD1 matching over 7 bases. The CDR3 is 13 residues long. With 10 bases clipped from V and 6 bases from J, the junction kept 11 bases outside the gene matches. In germline, CDR1 is LNHDA, CDR2 SQIVND (reference sequence). CDR3 residues: CATIPRTGHGYTF. The CDR3 DNA is TGTGCCACCATCCCCCGGACAGGACATGGCTACACCTTC.

The chain's CDR3 is CASSWVGDPSYEQYF. The DNA of the CDR3 is TGCGCCAGCAGCTGGGTAGGGGACCCCTCCTACGAGCAGTACTTC. The rearrangement uses TRBV5-1 and TRBJ2-7; D is perhaps TRBD1 or TRBD2 (5 bases each). This CDR3 is 15 amino acids long. Trimming cost V 3 bases and J 0 bases, with 13 bases left between them. The V gene's germline CDR1 is SGHRS and CDR2 YFSETQ.

The chain couples TRBV19 to TRBJ1-5; no reliable D call. CDR3 length: 12 residues. V shed 8 bases and J shed 5 bases, with 10 bases lying between them. Germline values: CDR1 LNHDA, CDR2 SQIVND (reference sequence). CDR3 sequence: CASVDGDQPQHF. The CDR3 DNA sequence: TGTGCCAGTGTCGACGGAGATCAGCCCCAGCATTTT. The full variable domain, in which reference TRBV19 and TRBJ1-5 provide the parts outside the CDR3, is DGGITQSPKYLFRKEGQNVTLSCEQNLNHDAMYWYRQDPGQGLRLIYYSQIVNDFQKGDIAEGYSVSREKKESFPLTVTSAQKNPTAFYLCASVDGDQPQHFGDGTRLSIL.

This chain connects TRBV7-8 to TRBJ1-2, with 7 bases matching TRBD1. J gave up 8 bases and V 2 bases, and 5 bases lay outside the gene matches. This CDR3 region has 13 residues. Germline V CDR1 and CDR2: SGHVS, FQNEAQ. This chain's CDR3 is CASSLYRGEGYTF. The DNA of the CDR3 is TGTGCCAGCAGCTTATACAGGGGTGAGGGCTACACCTTC.

The chain links TRBV20-1 to TRBJ2-5; D is ambiguous. V was cut by 6 bases and J by 5 bases, with 10 bases left in between. The CDR3 is made up of 11 amino acids. The germline V gene encodes CDR1 DFQATT and CDR2 SNEGSKA (reference sequence). This chain's CDR3 is CSAHSGETQYF. The DNA of the CDR3 is TGCAGTGCCCATTCCGGGGAGACCCAGTACTTC.

The rearrangement links TRBV4-1 to TRBJ1-1; TRBD1 aligns across 9 bases. This CDR3 has 15 amino acids. The germline gives CDR1 MGHRA, CDR2 YSYEKL. The V gene end was trimmed by 3 bases and the J gene end by 5 bases; junction bases not matched to a gene: 7. CDR3 residues: CASSHPGQGGTEAFF. The CDR3 DNA sequence: TGCGCCAGCAGCCACCCGGGACAGGGAGGTACTGAAGCTTTCTTT.

The CDR3 DNA reads as TGTGCCAGCAGTGGGGACAGCAAGTACGAGCAGTACGTC. This gives the protein CASSGDSKYEQYV. This sequence joins TRBV28 and TRBJ2-7, with 7 bases lining up with TRBD1. V was pared by 5 bases and J by 4 bases, with 5 bases of the junction left unmatched. CDR1 MDHEN and CDR2 SYDVKM come from the germline V gene. The CDR3 covers 13 residues.